The subject of this entry is one T cell receptor (beta chain). Its antigen is undetermined. This entry is derived from a study of identical twins. One entry per CDR3 protein, called by TCRdb with MiXCR from the 5' RACE reads. Of around 240,000 distinct CDR3 sequences in the sample, more than 9% are singletons; the top ten hold about 9%. This CDR3 comprises 13 residues. V dropped 3 bases and J dropped 5 bases, with 13 bases sitting between them. Germline assignment: CDR1 DFQATT and CDR2 SNEGSKA (reference sequence). Study-wide points: Invariant cells of the MAIT and iNKT types might have partly distorted the zero-insertion analyses.

This clonotype was obtained from a man aged 45-65 years in good health. V and J are TRBV20-1 and TRBJ2-5, with a weak D call TRBD1 (6 bases). Sequencing used memory T cells sorted from blood. The CDR3 protein is CSASRDKGETQYF. CDR3 bases: TGCAGTGCTAGTCGGGACAAGGGGGAGACCCAGTACTTC.